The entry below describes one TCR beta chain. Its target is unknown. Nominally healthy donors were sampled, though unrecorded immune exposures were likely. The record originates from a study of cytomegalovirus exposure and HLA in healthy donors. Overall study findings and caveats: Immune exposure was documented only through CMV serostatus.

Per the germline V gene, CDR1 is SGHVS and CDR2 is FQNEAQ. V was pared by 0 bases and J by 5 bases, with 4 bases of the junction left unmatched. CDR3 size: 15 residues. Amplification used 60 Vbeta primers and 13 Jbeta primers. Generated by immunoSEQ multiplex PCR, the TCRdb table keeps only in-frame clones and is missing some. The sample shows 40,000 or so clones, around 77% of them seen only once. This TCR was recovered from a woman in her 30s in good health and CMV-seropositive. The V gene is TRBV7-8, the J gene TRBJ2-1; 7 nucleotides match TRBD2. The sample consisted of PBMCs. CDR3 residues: CASSLARTSDNEQFF. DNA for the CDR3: TGTGCCAGCAGCTTAGCGAGGACTAGTGACAATGAGCAGTTCTTC.